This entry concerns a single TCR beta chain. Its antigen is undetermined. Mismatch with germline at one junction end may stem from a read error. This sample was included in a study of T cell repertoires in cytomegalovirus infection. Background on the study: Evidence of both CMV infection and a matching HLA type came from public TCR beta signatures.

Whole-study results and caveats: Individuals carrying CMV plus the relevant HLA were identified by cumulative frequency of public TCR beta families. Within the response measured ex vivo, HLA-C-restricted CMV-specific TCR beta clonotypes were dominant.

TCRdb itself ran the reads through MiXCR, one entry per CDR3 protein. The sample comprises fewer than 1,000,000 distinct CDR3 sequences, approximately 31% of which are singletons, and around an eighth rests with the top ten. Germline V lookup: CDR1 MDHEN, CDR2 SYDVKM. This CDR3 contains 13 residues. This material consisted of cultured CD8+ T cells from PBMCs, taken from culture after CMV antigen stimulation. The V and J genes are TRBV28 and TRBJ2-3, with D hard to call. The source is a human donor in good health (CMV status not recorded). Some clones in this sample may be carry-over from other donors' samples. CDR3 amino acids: CASRPKSIDTQYF. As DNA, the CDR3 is TGTGCCAGCAGACCTAAAAGCATAGATACGCAGTATTTT.